Shown below are 28 T cell receptor beta chains from a single sample sequenced in a study of vaccination and CD4 T cells after COVID-19. Their recognized antigens are unknown. The Oncomine TCR Beta short-read assay was applied to DNA of cultured CD4+ T cells. TCRdb re-called the PCR reads through MiXCR, storing one row per CDR3 protein. The repertoire holds roughly 2,800 distinct CDR3 sequences, with 30% to 35% as singletons. Treatment noted: roughly 10-day PBMC culture with coronavirus spike peptide pools or control peptides (ViraFEST assay). Sequenced: CD4+ T cells from blood, cultured in vitro. All receptors derive from a human donor who had recovered from COVID-19.

By frequency in the sample, this clonotype is medium-sized. The CDR3 here is CASTLGVYASSNQPQHF. Here the CDR3 DNA reads TGTGCCAGTACCCTTGGGGTTTACGCTTCAAGCAATCAGCCCCAGCATTTT. The genes are TRBV19 and TRBJ1-5; D uncertain. V dropped 7 bases and J dropped 1 base, with 20 bases sitting between them. Germline V lookup: CDR1 LNHDA, CDR2 SQIVND (reference sequence). This CDR3 spans 17 amino acids.

V is TRBV7-9 and J is TRBJ2-2; TRBD1 matches 10 bases. The length of the CDR3 is 15 residues. V shed 4 bases, J shed 7 bases, and the junction held 6 bases outside the gene matches. Per the germline V gene, CDR1 is SEHNR and CDR2 is FQNEAQ (reference sequence). CDR3 protein: CASSSTGGRGGELFF. The CDR3 region has the DNA TGTGCCAGCAGCTCGACAGGGGGCCGTGGCGGGGAGCTGTTTTTT. The full variable domain, in which reference TRBV7-9 and TRBJ2-2 provide the parts outside the CDR3, is DTGVSQNPRHKITKRGQNVTFRCDPISEHNRLYWYRQTLGQGPEFLTYFQNEAQLEKSRLLSDRFSAERPKGSFSTLEIQRTEQGDSAMYLCASSSTGGRGGELFFGEGSRLTVL.

This chain connects TRBV2 to TRBJ1-5; D call uncertain. The CDR3 length is 13 residues. The ends were cut back, 8 bases at V and 4 bases at J, with 12 bases in the middle. Germline V gene lookup returns CDR1 SNHLY and CDR2 FYNNEI. The CDR3 region has the DNA TGTGCCAGCGCGACCGGGCCAAATCAGCCCCAGCATTTT. It translates to CASATGPNQPQHF.

This chain links TRBV11-2 with TRBJ1-1; D uncertain. Germline CDR1 SGHAT, CDR2 FQNNGV. V lost 0 bases and J lost 10, with 6 bases in between. This CDR3 is 11 amino acids long. The CDR3 DNA reads TGTGCCAGCAGCTTAGAGCGCGGAGCTTTCTTT. It translates to CASSLERGAFF.

There are a few counts of this clonotype. In DNA, the CDR3 is TGTGCCACCAGCAAGGACATAGCTAACTATGGCTACACCTTC. Its protein is CATSKDIANYGYTF. The chain links TRBV15 to TRBJ1-2, with TRBD1 as a possible D gene (5 bases). Trimming cost V 4 bases and J 0 bases, with 9 bases left between them. CDR3 length: 14 amino acids. Germline V lookup: CDR1 LNHNV, CDR2 YYDKDF (reference sequence).

The chain employs TRBV20-1 and TRBJ2-3; no clear D gene. Germline loops: CDR1 DFQATT, CDR2 SNEGSKA (reference sequence). V lost 6 bases and J lost 1, with 8 bases in between. This CDR3 spans 12 amino acids. CDR3 residues: CSAPPGTDTQYF. CDR3 DNA: TGCAGTGCCCCCCCCGGCACAGATACGCAGTATTTT.

The chain uses TRBV7-9 and TRBJ2-3, with D possibly matching TRBD2 (5 bases). From germline, CDR1 is SEHNR and CDR2 FQNEAQ (reference sequence). The CDR3 is made up of 13 amino acids. V was trimmed by 2 bases and J by 8 bases, leaving 11 bases between them. CDR3 in DNA: TGTGCCAGCAGCTTAAGCGGAGGAAGTACGCAGTATTTT. This encodes CASSLSGGSTQYF.

V gene TRBV18 combines with J gene TRBJ2-5; no clear D. V was shortened by 1 base and J by 1 base, with 1 base between the two germline ends. CDR3 length: 12 residues. Per the germline V gene, CDR1 is KGHSH and CDR2 is LQKENI. Written as DNA, the CDR3 is TGTGCCAGCTCACCACTCCAAGAGACCCAGTACTTC. It yields the protein CASSPLQETQYF. Together with reference TRBV18 and TRBJ2-5, the CDR3 gives the full variable domain: NAGVMQNPRHLVRRRGQEARLRCSPMKGHSHVYWYRQLPEEGLKFMVYLQKENIIDESGMPKERFSAEFPKEGPSILRIQQVVRGDSAAYFCASSPLQETQYFGPGTRLLVL.

Only a few counts were recorded for this clonotype. The V gene is TRBV20-1, the J gene TRBJ2-1; D is possibly TRBD2 (6 bases). V lost 0 bases, J lost 3 bases, and 6 bases lay in between. The length of the CDR3 is 13 residues. Germline V lookup: CDR1 DFQATT, CDR2 SNEGSKA (reference sequence). CDR3 nucleotides: TGCAGTGCTAGAGAGGACTACTACAATGAGCAGTTCTTC. Its protein product is CSAREDYYNEQFF.

By share, this clonotype ranks as medium-sized. V usage is TRBV20-1 and J usage is TRBJ1-1, with D perhaps matching TRBD1 (6 bases). The germline V gene has CDR1 DFQATT and CDR2 SNEGSKA (reference sequence). The CDR3 spans 14 residues. Deletions cut 2 bases from V and 0 bases from J, with 10 bases between. DNA of the CDR3: TGCAGTGCTAGAAAGGGGACACTGAACACTGAAGCTTTCTTT. Protein: CSARKGTLNTEAFF.

V and J are TRBV2 and TRBJ1-1; no definite D call. The germline V gene has CDR1 SNHLY and CDR2 FYNNEI. The CDR3 consists of 11 residues. Deletions cut 7 bases from V and 6 bases from J, with 9 bases between. This CDR3 reads CASTYIAEAFF. CDR3 nucleotides: TGTGCCAGCACTTATATCGCTGAAGCTTTCTTT.

The chain joins TRBV11-2 to TRBJ1-4, with TRBD1 identical over 9 bases. The V and J ends lost 4 bases and 3 bases, in that order; junction bases with no gene match: 6. This CDR3 comprises 16 residues. Germline assignment: CDR1 SGHAT and CDR2 FQNNGV. For the CDR3, the DNA is TGTGCCAGCAGCTGGGGCGGGACAGGGCCTAATGAAAAACTGTTTTTT. Protein product: CASSWGGTGPNEKLFF.

V and J are TRBV30 and TRBJ2-1; D gene ambiguous. Germline values: CDR1 GTSNPN, CDR2 SVGIG (reference sequence). Trimming took off 3 bases at V and 8 bases at J, with 11 bases between the two ends. The CDR3 consists of 12 residues. CDR3 DNA: TGTGCCTGGAGCCAAACCCTGGATGAGCAGTTCTTC. This encodes CAWSQTLDEQFF.

The chain couples TRBV20-1 to TRBJ1-4; tentatively, D is TRBD1 (6 bases). This CDR3 comprises 15 residues. Germline V CDR1 and CDR2: DFQATT, SNEGSKA (reference sequence). Trimming took off 2 bases at V and 8 bases at J, with 18 bases between the two ends. CDR3 nucleotides: TGCAGTGCTAGACGCAGGGGAGCCCCAGGGGAAAAACTGTTTTTT. It encodes CSARRRGAPGEKLFF.

The chain is built from TRBV12-3 or TRBV12-4 and TRBJ1-1; the D is unclear. The CDR3 has 13 amino acids. V was clipped by 5 bases and J by 0 bases, with 7 bases between them. The CDR3 sequence: CASSLLMNTEAFF. The CDR3 DNA reads as TGTGCCAGCAGTCTCCTCATGAACACTGAAGCTTTCTTT.

V usage is TRBV20-1 and J usage is TRBJ1-6; D perhaps matches TRBD1 (6 bases). CDR3 size: 15 residues. The V end was cut by 0 bases, the J end by 9 bases, with 15 bases between. Germline assignment: CDR1 DFQATT and CDR2 SNEGSKA (reference sequence). CDR3 amino acids: CSARDLRGGSSPLHF. In DNA, the CDR3 is TGCAGTGCTAGAGACCTCAGGGGAGGGAGTTCACCCCTCCACTTT.

The rearrangement links TRBV12-3 or TRBV12-4 to TRBJ1-1, with D tentatively TRBD1 (5 bases). V dropped 2 bases and J dropped 3 bases, with 10 bases sitting between them. The CDR3 is made up of 14 amino acids. DNA for the CDR3: TGTGCCAGCAGTTTACAGGGTTCTTACACTGAAGCTTTCTTT. Translating gives CASSLQGSYTEAFF.

V usage is TRBV30 and J usage is TRBJ2-5; D tentatively reads TRBD1 or TRBD2 (6 bases each). Per germline, CDR1 GTSNPN and CDR2 SVGIG (reference sequence). The CDR3 covers 11 residues. V dropped 5 bases and J dropped 7 bases, with 11 bases sitting between them. The chain's CDR3 is CAWGGLGTQYF. In nucleotides, the CDR3 is TGTGCCTGGGGGGGGCTCGGGACCCAGTACTTC. Together with reference TRBV30 and TRBJ2-5, the CDR3 gives the full variable domain: SQTIHQWPATLVQPVGSPLSLECTVEGTSNPNLYWYRQAAGRGLQLLFYSVGIGQISSEVPQNLSASRPQDRQFILSSKKLLLSDSGFYLCAWGGLGTQYFGPGTRLLVL.

The genes are TRBV2 and TRBJ2-3; 16 bases are a match to TRBD2. This CDR3 is built from 17 residues. The junction had 4 bases not matched to a gene; V was cut back by 6 bases and J by 1 base. Germline V lookup: CDR1 SNHLY, CDR2 FYNNEI. CDR3 bases: TGTGCCAGCAGGGGACTAGCGGGGGGGGCGCGCACAGATACGCAGTATTTT. Translating gives CASRGLAGGARTDTQYF.

The chain has TRBV2 and TRBJ1-5, with 9 bases identical to TRBD1. This CDR3 is 13 amino acids long. Looked up from germline, CDR1 is SNHLY and CDR2 is FYNNEI. V trimming: 8 bases; J trimming: 7 bases; junction bases outside the gene matches: 6. Here the CDR3 reads CASSRDRDQPQHF. CDR3 coding DNA: TGTGCCAGCTCCCGGGACAGGGACCAGCCCCAGCATTTT.

The rearrangement joins TRBV2 to TRBJ2-7; a weak D match, TRBD1 (6 bases). This CDR3 has 14 residues. Per the germline V gene, CDR1 is SNHLY and CDR2 is FYNNEI. With 5 bases removed from V and 3 bases from J, the gap between germline ends came to 14 bases. CDR3 DNA: TGTGCCAGCAGTCCGGGACAACGACGCTACGAGCAGTACTTC. It codes for CASSPGQRRYEQYF.

CDR3 sequence: CASRGNSNQPQHF. The DNA for the CDR3 is TGTGCCAGCAGGGGAAATAGCAATCAGCCCCAGCATTTT. The chain couples TRBV6-1 to TRBJ1-5; D unclear. The V end lost 6 bases, the J end lost 0 bases, and 6 bases lay between the germline ends. This CDR3 is 13 amino acids long. Germline-derived CDR1 and CDR2 are MNHNS and SASEGT.

The V and J genes are TRBV19 and TRBJ1-2; TRBD1 aligns across 10 bases. The CDR3 consists of 17 residues. Germline assignment: CDR1 LNHDA and CDR2 SQIVND (reference sequence). The V and J ends lost 5 bases and 1 base, in that order; junction bases with no gene match: 10. This CDR3 is CASSPKGTGALNYGYTF. The CDR3, as DNA: TGTGCCAGTAGTCCCAAGGGGACAGGGGCCCTTAACTATGGCTACACCTTC. The full variable domain, completed using reference TRBV19 and TRBJ1-2, is DGGITQSPKYLFRKEGQNVTLSCEQNLNHDAMYWYRQDPGQGLRLIYYSQIVNDFQKGDIAEGYSVSREKKESFPLTVTSAQKNPTAFYLCASSPKGTGALNYGYTFGSGTRLTVV.

The chain uses TRBV9 and TRBJ2-5; 8 bases are a match to TRBD2. The V segment lost 3 bases and the J segment 4 bases; nucleotides outside the gene matches: 5. The CDR3 runs 14 residues. Germline CDR1 and CDR2: SGDLS and YYNGEE. CDR3 sequence reads: CASSDRGGGETQYF. The CDR3 nucleotides read TGTGCCAGCAGCGACCGGGGGGGCGGAGAGACCCAGTACTTC.

The chain recombines TRBV20-1 with TRBJ2-3, with TRBD2 matching 8 bases. CDR1 and CDR2 from the germline V gene are DFQATT and SNEGSKA (reference sequence). The ends lost 3 bases at V and 0 bases at J; junction bases unmatched: 2. This CDR3 has 14 residues. CDR3: CSARTSESTDTQYF. CDR3 bases: TGCAGTGCTAGGACTAGCGAGAGCACAGATACGCAGTATTTT.

The rearrangement uses TRBV2 and TRBJ1-5; D ambiguous. The CDR3 is 12 amino acids. Germline V CDR1 and CDR2: SNHLY, FYNNEI. V was shortened by 4 bases and J by 7 bases, with 8 bases between the two germline ends. CDR3 amino acids: CASSGEAQPQHF. For the CDR3, the DNA is TGTGCCAGCAGTGGCGAGGCGCAGCCCCAGCATTTT.

The gene calls are TRBV6-1 and TRBJ2-1; D remains unclear. The germline CDR1 and CDR2 sequences are MNHNS and SASEGT. Trimming removed 1 base from V and 10 bases from J, with 5 bases in between. CDR3 size: 11 residues. This chain's CDR3 is CASSEVGEQFF. CDR3 DNA: TGTGCCAGCAGTGAAGTCGGGGAGCAGTTCTTC.

A few counts support this clonotype. The rearrangement joins TRBV11-1 to TRBJ2-1, with no clear D. CDR3 length equals 13 residues. Looked up from germline, CDR1 is SGHAT and CDR2 is FQDESV (reference sequence). Trimming removed 3 bases at V and 9 bases at J, with 12 bases between. CDR3 sequence: CASSLAKIGEQFF. The CDR3, as DNA: TGTGCCAGCAGCTTGGCGAAGATCGGTGAGCAGTTCTTC.